The T cell receptor (beta chain) under discussion was sequenced for a study of blood T cells in healthy people across ages. Germline loops: CDR1 LGHNA, CDR2 YSLEER. V was pared by 4 bases and J by 7 bases, with 13 bases between. The CDR3 loop spans 14 amino acids. For the second PCR, which ran for roughly 7 to 11 cycles, a sample-barcoded 5' primer and a J-beta primer mix were used. TCRdb re-analysed the 5' RACE reads in MiXCR, keeping a single row per CDR3 protein. The table has about 570,000 distinct CDR3 sequences, roughly a quarter seen once. This sample was shared with a second study, whose subject was T cells of mothers and their children.

This TCR was recovered from a boy between 2 and 10 years old in good health. The genes are TRBV4-3 and TRBJ1-4; no clear D. Sequenced input: blood. The CDR3 sequence: CASSLSSRTEKLFF. CDR3 bases: TGCGCCAGCAGCCTGAGCAGTCGAACTGAAAAACTGTTTTTT.